Sequencing of this TCR beta chain was carried out in a study of high-grade serous ovarian cancer treatment subgroups. On the study more broadly: Mean per sample: around 14,000 reads, around 7,100 unique TCR beta rearrangements.

Study-wide results and caveats: Without spatial data, bulk sequencing limits insight into HGSC tumor diversity. Higher neoantigen levels went with greater TCR clonal relatedness.

V was clipped by 2 bases and J by 7 bases, with 15 bases between them. This CDR3 comprises 14 residues. The V gene's germline CDR1 is MNHNY and CDR2 SVGAGI (reference sequence). In regard to this clone: Its antigen remains unidentified.

The data were produced by immunoSEQ multiplex PCR, yet TCRdb's version contains in-frame clones alone and is incomplete. Seen here are 10,000 to 15,000 clones, roughly 85% observed once, and the top ten hold around 3%. Tumor samples were obtained before definitive surgery or chemotherapy. The chain recombines TRBV6-6 with TRBJ2-7, with D perhaps TRBD1 (6 bases). The sequencing sample was made of tumor tissue. The TCR was taken from a human donor with high-grade serous ovarian cancer. This chain's CDR3 is CASSYTGQGYEQYF. DNA for the CDR3: TGTGCCAGCAGTTACACGGGCCAGGGGTATGAGCAGTACTTC.